Presented here are 10 T cell receptor beta chains from one specimen sequenced in a study of T-cell reconstitution after alpha-beta-depleted transplantation in children. TCRbeta library construction was performed incorporating unique molecular identifiers. One entry per CDR3 protein results from TCRdb running MiXCR on the PCR reads. The profile shows some 600,000 distinct CDR3 sequences, 13% of them singletons. The sequenced sample was PBMCs, mostly from graft donor cells, obtained 360 days after TCRalphabeta/CD19-depleted stem cell transplant. The receptors stem from a male patient aged 10 to 17 who had a stem cell transplant for acute myeloid leukemia, so the T cells may come from the graft donor.

The chain has TRBV4-1 and TRBJ2-7, with TRBD2 matching 10 bases. There are 22 residues in the CDR3. Germline CDR1 MGHRA, CDR2 YSYEKL. After removal of 0 bases from V and 2 bases from J, the junction contained 22 bases not matched to a gene. The CDR3, as DNA: TGCGCCAGCAGCCAAGATGTCGATGGGACTCCCCGACTAGCGGGCTACGCCTACGAGCAGTACTTC. Protein product: CASSQDVDGTPRLAGYAYEQYF.

This sequence joins TRBV12-3 or TRBV12-4 and TRBJ2-7; unclear D gene. V was trimmed by 6 bases and J by 0 bases, leaving 9 bases between them. The CDR3 is made up of 13 amino acids. CDR3 in DNA: TGTGCCAGCAGAAACCCGAGCTCCTACGAGCAGTACTTC. This sequence encodes CASRNPSSYEQYF.

This clonotype showed up just a few times. V usage is TRBV5-1 and J usage is TRBJ2-5; D possibly corresponds to TRBD1 (6 bases). V was cut by 0 bases and J by 7 bases, with 10 bases left in between. This CDR3 spans 13 amino acids. From germline, CDR1 is SGHRS and CDR2 YFSETQ. CDR3 amino acids: CASSLGQDGTQYF. CDR3 nucleotide sequence: TGCGCCAGCAGCTTGGGACAGGATGGGACCCAGTACTTC.

The chain combines TRBV20-1 with TRBJ2-2; D may be TRBD1 (5 bases). Between the trimmed V and J ends, which lost 6 bases and 5 bases, there was a span of 16 bases. Germline V gene sequence: CDR1 DFQATT, CDR2 SNEGSKA (reference sequence). The CDR3 consists of 14 residues. CDR3 protein: CSAPTVTRTGELFF. In DNA, the CDR3 is TGCAGTGCGCCGACAGTAACCAGGACCGGGGAGCTGTTTTTT.

This clonotype was counted a few times. This rearrangement joins TRBV18 to TRBJ2-3; D may be TRBD1 (5 bases). CDR1 is KGHSH, CDR2 LQKENI, per germline. The CDR3 has 16 residues. The V gene lost 3 bases and the J gene lost 3 bases, with 16 bases spanning the gap. CDR3 sequence reads: CASSPPGWVKTDTQYF. CDR3 bases: TGTGCCAGCTCACCCCCAGGGTGGGTAAAAACAGATACGCAGTATTTT.

The rearrangement joins TRBV27 to TRBJ2-2, with unresolved D. The CDR3 extends over 13 amino acids. Germline V gene data show CDR1 as MNHEY and CDR2 as SMNVEV (reference sequence). Trimming pared 7 bases from V and 6 bases from J, leaving 12 bases between. The CDR3 nucleotides read TGTGCCAGCACCCATATGAGCGCCGGGGAGCTGTTTTTT. Translating it yields CASTHMSAGELFF.

This clonotype was seen only a few times. The chain recombines TRBV12-3 or TRBV12-4 with TRBJ2-7, with D perhaps assigned TRBD1 or TRBD2 (5 bases each). The CDR3 is made up of 14 amino acids. Trimming cost V 3 bases and J 0 bases, with 9 bases left between them. As DNA, the CDR3 is TGTGCCAGCAGTTTTCGAGGGGTCTCCTACGAGCAGTACTTC. It encodes CASSFRGVSYEQYF.

The chain is built from TRBV7-2 and TRBJ1-6; maybe TRBD1 (6 bases). The length of the CDR3 is 14 residues. The V gene's germline CDR1 is SGHTA and CDR2 FQGNSA. Trimming shortened V by 5 bases and J by 16 bases, and 21 bases separated the two germline ends. The CDR3 bases are TGTGCCAGCAGCCAGAGGGGAGGGTGGACAGAACTCCACTTT. The encoded protein is CASSQRGGWTELHF.

Many counts were recorded for this clonotype. The rearrangement uses TRBV5-5 and TRBJ2-6, with D maybe TRBD1 (5 bases). Germline CDR1 SGHKS, CDR2 YYEKEE (reference sequence). The CDR3 loop spans 17 amino acids. V was pared by 2 bases and J by 1 base, with 13 bases between. Written as DNA, the CDR3 is TGTGCCAGCAGCTTAGGGGTTGGAAGGTCTGGGGCCAACGTCCTGACTTTC. It encodes CASSLGVGRSGANVLTF.

The chain is built from TRBV12-3 or TRBV12-4 and TRBJ2-5; 12 bases are a match to TRBD2. V lost 5 bases, J lost 10 bases, and 8 bases stayed unmatched. The CDR3 length is 14 residues. Here the CDR3 DNA reads TGTGCCAGCAGTCAGATGGGACTAGCGGGTTTCCAGTACTTC. This translates into CASSQMGLAGFQYF.